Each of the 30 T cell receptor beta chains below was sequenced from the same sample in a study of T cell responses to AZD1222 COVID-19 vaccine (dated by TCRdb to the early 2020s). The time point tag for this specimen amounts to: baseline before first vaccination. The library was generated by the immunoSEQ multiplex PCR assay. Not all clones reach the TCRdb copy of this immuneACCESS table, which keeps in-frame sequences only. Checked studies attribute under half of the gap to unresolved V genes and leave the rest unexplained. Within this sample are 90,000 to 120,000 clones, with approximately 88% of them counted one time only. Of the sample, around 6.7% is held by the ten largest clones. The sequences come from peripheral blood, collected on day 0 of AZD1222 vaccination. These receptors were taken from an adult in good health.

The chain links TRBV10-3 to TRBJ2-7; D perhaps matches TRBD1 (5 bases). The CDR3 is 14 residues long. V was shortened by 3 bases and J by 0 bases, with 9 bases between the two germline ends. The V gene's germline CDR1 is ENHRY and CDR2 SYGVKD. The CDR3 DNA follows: TGTGCCATCAGTGAAACAGGTTACTCCTACGAGCAGTACTTC. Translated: CAISETGYSYEQYF.

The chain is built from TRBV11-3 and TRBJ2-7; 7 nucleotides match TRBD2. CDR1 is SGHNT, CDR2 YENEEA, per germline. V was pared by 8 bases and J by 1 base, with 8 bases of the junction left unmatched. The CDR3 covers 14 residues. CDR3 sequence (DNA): TGTGCCAGCCGCCCTTCGGGGGGTTCCTACGAGCAGTACTTC. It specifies CASRPSGGSYEQYF. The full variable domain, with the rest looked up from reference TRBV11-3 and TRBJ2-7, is EAGVVQSPRYKIIEKKQPVAFWCNPISGHNTLYWYLQNLGQGPELLIRYENEEAVDDSQLPKDRFSAERLKGVDSTLKIQPAELGDSAVYLCASRPSGGSYEQYFGPGTRLTVT.

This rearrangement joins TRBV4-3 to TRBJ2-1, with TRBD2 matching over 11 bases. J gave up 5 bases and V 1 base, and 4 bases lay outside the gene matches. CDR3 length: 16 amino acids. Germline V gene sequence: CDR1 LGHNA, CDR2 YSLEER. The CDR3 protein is CASSQGPGLADNEQFF. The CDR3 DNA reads TGCGCCAGCAGCCAAGGCCCGGGACTAGCGGACAATGAGCAGTTCTTC.

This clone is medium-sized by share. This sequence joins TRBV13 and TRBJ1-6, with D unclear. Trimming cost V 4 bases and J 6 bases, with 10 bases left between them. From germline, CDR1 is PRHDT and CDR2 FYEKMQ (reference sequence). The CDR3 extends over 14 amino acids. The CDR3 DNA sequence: TGTGCCAGCAGCTCCAACCGGGTTAATTCACCCCTCCACTTT. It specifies CASSSNRVNSPLHF.

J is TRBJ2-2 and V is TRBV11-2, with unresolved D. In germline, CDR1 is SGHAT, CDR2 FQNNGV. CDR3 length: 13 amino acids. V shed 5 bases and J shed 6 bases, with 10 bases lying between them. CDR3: CASSGMGAGELFF. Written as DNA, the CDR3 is TGTGCCAGCAGCGGCATGGGCGCCGGGGAGCTGTTTTTT.

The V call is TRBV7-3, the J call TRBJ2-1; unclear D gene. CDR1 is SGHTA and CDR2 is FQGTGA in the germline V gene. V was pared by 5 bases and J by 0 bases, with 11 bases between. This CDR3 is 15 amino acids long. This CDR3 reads CASSLTVSSYNEQFF. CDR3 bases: TGTGCCAGCAGCCTCACGGTGAGCTCCTACAATGAGCAGTTCTTC.

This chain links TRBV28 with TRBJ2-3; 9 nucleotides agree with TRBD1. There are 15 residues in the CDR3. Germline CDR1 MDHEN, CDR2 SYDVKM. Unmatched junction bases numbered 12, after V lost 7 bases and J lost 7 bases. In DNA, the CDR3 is TGTGCCAGCACGCAACCGGGACAGGGAGCAAATACGCAGTATTTT. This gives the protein CASTQPGQGANTQYF.

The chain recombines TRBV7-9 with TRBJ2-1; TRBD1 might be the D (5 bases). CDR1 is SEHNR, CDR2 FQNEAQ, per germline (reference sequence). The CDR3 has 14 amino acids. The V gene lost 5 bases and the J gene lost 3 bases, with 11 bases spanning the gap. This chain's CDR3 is CASSPRQGYNEQFF. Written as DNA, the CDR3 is TGTGCCAGCAGCCCCCGCCAGGGCTACAATGAGCAGTTCTTC.

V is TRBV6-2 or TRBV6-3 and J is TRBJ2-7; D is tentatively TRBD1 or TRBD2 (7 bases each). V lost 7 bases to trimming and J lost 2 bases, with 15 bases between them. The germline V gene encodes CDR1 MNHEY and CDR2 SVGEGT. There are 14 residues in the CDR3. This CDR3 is CASTPSGTAYEQYF. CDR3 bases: TGTGCCAGCACCCCGAGCGGGACAGCCTACGAGCAGTACTTC.

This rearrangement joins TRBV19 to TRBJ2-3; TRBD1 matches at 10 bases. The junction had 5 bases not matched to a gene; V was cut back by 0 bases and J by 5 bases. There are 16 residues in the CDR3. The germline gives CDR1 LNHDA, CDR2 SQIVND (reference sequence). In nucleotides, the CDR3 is TGTGCCAGTAGTATAGATCGGGGACAGGGGATAGATACGCAGTATTTT. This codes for CASSIDRGQGIDTQYF.

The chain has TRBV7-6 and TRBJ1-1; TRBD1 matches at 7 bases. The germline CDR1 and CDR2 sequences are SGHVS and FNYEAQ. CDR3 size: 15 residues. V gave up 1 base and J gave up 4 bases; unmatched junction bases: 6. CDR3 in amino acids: CASSLGNRGGTEAFF. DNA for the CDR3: TGTGCCAGCAGCTTAGGTAACAGGGGCGGCACTGAAGCTTTCTTT.

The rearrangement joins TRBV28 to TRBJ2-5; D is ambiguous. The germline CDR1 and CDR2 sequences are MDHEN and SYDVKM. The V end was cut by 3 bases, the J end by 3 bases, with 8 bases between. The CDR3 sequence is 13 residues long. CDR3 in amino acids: CASSLATEETQYF. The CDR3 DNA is TGTGCCAGCAGTTTGGCAACAGAAGAGACCCAGTACTTC.

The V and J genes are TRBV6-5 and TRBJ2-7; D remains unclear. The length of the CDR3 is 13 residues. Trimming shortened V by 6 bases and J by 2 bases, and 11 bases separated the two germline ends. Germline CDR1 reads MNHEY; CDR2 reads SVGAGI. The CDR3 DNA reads TGTGCCAGCAGATCAGGAGAGCCCTACGAGCAGTACTTC. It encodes CASRSGEPYEQYF.

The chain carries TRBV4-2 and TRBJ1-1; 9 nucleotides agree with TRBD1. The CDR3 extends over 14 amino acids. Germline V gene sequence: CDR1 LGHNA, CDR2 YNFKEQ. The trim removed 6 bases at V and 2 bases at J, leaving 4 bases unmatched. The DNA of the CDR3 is TGTGCCAGCAGTCGTACAGGGGGCAACACTGAAGCTTTCTTT. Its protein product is CASSRTGGNTEAFF.

The CDR3 spells CASSPPVAGPYTQYF. CDR3 DNA sequence: TGTGCCAGCTCACCACCGGTAGCGGGACCGTATACGCAGTATTTT. The rearrangement uses TRBV18 and TRBJ2-3; 8 bases map to TRBD2. This CDR3 is built from 15 residues. Trimming cost V 0 bases and J 7 bases; bases outside gene matches: 6. CDR1 KGHSH and CDR2 LQKENI come from the germline V gene.

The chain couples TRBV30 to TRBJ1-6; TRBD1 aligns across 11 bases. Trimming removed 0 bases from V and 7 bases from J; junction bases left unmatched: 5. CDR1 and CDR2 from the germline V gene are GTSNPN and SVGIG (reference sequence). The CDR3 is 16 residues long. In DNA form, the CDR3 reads TGTGCCTGGAGTGTCTCCGGGACAGGGGGGAATTCACCCCTCCACTTT. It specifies CAWSVSGTGGNSPLHF. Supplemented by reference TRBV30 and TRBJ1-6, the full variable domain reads SQTIHQWPATLVQPVGSPLSLECTVEGTSNPNLYWYRQAAGRGLQLLFYSVGIGQISSEVPQNLSASRPQDRQFILSSKKLLLSDSGFYLCAWSVSGTGGNSPLHFGNGTRLTVT.

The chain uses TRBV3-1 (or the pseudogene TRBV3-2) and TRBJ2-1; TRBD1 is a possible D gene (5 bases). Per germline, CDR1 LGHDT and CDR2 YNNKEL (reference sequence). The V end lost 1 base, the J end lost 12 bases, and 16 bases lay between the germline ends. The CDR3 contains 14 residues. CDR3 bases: TGTGCCAGCAGCCAAGTTCCCCAGGGCGATGGGCAGTTCTTC. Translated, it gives CASSQVPQGDGQFF.

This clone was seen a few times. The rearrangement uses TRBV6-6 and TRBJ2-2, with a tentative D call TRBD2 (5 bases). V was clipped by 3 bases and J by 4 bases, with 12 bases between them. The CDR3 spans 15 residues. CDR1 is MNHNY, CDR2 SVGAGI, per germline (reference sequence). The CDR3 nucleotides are TGTGCCAGCAGTTATATGGGGAGCGCCACCGGGGAGCTGTTTTTT. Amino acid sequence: CASSYMGSATGELFF.

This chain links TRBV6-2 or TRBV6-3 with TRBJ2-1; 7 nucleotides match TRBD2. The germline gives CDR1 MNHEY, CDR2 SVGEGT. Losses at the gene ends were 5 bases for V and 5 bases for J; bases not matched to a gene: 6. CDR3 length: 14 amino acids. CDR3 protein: CASSSGVGDNEQFF. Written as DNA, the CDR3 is TGTGCCAGCAGTAGCGGGGTGGGGGACAATGAGCAGTTCTTC.

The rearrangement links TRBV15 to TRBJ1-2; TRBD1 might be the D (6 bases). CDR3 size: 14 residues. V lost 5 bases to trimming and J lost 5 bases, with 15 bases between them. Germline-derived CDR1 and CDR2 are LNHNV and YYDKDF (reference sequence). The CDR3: CATSVTGSGYGYTF. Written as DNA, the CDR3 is TGTGCCACCAGCGTTACAGGGTCCGGGTATGGCTACACCTTC.

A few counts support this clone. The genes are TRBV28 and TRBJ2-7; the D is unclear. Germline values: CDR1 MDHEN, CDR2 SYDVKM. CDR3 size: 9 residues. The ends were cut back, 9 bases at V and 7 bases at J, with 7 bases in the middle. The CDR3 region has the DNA TGTGCCAGACTCGGGGAGCAGTACTTC. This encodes CARLGEQYF.

The CDR3 protein is CSVALGFVSYEQYF. CDR3 in DNA: TGCAGCGTTGCTCTCGGCTTTGTATCCTACGAGCAGTACTTC. The V call is TRBV29-1, the J call TRBJ2-7; D is unresolved. V lost 4 bases to trimming and J lost 1 base, with 14 bases between them. Germline lookup yields CDR1 SQVTM and CDR2 ANQGSEA. The CDR3 has 14 residues.

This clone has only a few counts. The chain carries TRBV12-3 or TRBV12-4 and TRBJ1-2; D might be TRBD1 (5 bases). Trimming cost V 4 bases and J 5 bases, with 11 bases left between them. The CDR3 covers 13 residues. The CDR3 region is CASSSTGFYGYTF. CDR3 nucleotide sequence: TGTGCCAGCAGTTCTACAGGTTTTTATGGCTACACCTTC.

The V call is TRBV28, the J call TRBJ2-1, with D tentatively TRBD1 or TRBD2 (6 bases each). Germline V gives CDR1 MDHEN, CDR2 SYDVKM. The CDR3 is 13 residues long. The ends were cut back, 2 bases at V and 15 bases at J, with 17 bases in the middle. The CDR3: CASSLLGAGTLFF. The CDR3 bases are TGTGCCAGCAGTTTACTGGGGGCGGGAACTTTGTTCTTC.

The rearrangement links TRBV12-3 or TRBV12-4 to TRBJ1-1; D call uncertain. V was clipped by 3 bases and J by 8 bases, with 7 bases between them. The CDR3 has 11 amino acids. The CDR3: CASSFLNEAFF. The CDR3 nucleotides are TGTGCCAGCAGTTTCTTGAACGAAGCTTTCTTT.

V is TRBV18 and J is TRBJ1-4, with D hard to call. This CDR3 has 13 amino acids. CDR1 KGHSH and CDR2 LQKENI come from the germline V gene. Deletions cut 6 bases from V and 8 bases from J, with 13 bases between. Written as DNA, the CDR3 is TGTGCCAGCTCCCCTCCTCTTGGGGAAAAACTGTTTTTT. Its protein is CASSPPLGEKLFF.

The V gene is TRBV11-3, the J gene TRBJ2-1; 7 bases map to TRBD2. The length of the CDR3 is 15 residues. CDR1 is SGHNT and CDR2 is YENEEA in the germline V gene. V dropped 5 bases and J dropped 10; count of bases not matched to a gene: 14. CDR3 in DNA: TGTGCCAGCAGCCCCTTGGTAGCGGGTCTGGGGGAGCAGTTCTTC. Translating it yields CASSPLVAGLGEQFF. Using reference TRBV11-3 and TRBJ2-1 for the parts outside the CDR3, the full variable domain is EAGVVQSPRYKIIEKKQPVAFWCNPISGHNTLYWYLQNLGQGPELLIRYENEEAVDDSQLPKDRFSAERLKGVDSTLKIQPAELGDSAVYLCASSPLVAGLGEQFFGPGTRLTVL.

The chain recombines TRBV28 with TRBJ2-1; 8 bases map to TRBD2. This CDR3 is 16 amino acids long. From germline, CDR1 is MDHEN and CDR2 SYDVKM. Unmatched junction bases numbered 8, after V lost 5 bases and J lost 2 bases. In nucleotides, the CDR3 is TGTGCCAGCAGTCAGACTAGCGCGGGAACCTACAATGAGCAGTTCTTC. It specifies CASSQTSAGTYNEQFF.

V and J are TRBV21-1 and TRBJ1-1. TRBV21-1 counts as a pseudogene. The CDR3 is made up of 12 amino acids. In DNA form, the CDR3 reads TGTGCCGACCCGTCGAGGGGCACTGAAGCTTTCTTT. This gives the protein CADPSRGTEAFF.

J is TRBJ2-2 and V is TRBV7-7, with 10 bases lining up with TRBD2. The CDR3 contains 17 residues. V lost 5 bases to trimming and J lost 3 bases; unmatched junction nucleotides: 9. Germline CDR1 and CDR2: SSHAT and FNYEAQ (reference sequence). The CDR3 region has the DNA TGTGCCAGCAGCCCCACCGGGACTAGCGCTTACACCGGGGAGCTGTTTTTT. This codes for CASSPTGTSAYTGELFF.